What follows are 11 T cell receptor beta chains derived from one specimen sequenced in a study of T-cell memory formation after mild COVID-19. MiXCR, run by TCRdb on the 5' RACE reads, gives a single entry per CDR3 protein. Counted here are roughly 380,000 distinct CDR3 sequences, around 28% occurring once; the ten biggest clones make up about 13%. The sequencing sample was made of PBMCs or a T cell subset sorted from them (not recorded which). The source is an adult woman who had mild COVID-19 (a few samples of this study predate the infection). Cell type and time point are not known.

The chain employs TRBV10-3 and TRBJ2-7; D may be TRBD1 (6 bases). The CDR3 has 17 amino acids. V was pared by 2 bases and J by 5 bases, with 22 bases between. Germline values: CDR1 ENHRY, CDR2 SYGVKD. This CDR3 is CAISEDGLHVGGHEQYF. CDR3 bases: TGTGCCATCAGTGAGGACGGATTACATGTTGGGGGCCACGAGCAGTACTTC.

V is TRBV7-9 and J is TRBJ2-5; 9 bases agree with TRBD1. Germline CDR1 and CDR2: SEHNR and FQNEAQ (reference sequence). The CDR3 totals 18 residues. Trimming took 5 bases from V and 1 from J; bases not matched to a gene: 14. This CDR3 is CASSPTGTGIDGQETQYF. The CDR3 DNA reads TGTGCCAGCAGCCCTACCGGGACAGGGATAGATGGCCAAGAGACCCAGTACTTC.

The rearrangement links TRBV18 to TRBJ1-1, with 8 bases fitting TRBD1. V dropped 1 base and J dropped 5; count of bases not matched to a gene: 12. CDR1 is KGHSH and CDR2 is LQKENI in the germline V gene. This CDR3 comprises 17 residues. The CDR3 nucleotides are TGTGCCAGCTCACCACAGGGCCAGGGGGCGGTGGTTACTGAAGCTTTCTTT. As protein: CASSPQGQGAVVTEAFF.

The chain employs TRBV7-2 and TRBJ1-6, with 7 bases matching TRBD1. Trimming removed 5 bases from V and 5 bases from J; junction bases left unmatched: 6. There are 15 residues in the CDR3. CDR1 is SGHTA, CDR2 FQGNSA, per germline. The CDR3 coding sequence is TGTGCCAGCAGCCCCTGGACAGGCGATAATTCACCCCTCCACTTT. Its protein product is CASSPWTGDNSPLHF.

A few counts support this clonotype. The chain links TRBV3-1 to TRBJ2-6; D not certain. CDR1 LGHDT and CDR2 YNNKEL come from the germline V gene (reference sequence). V was pared by 2 bases and J by 3 bases, with 11 bases between. This CDR3 contains 16 residues. CDR3 loop: CASSQPVTGGANVLTF. The DNA of the CDR3 is TGTGCCAGCAGCCAACCCGTGACCGGTGGGGCCAACGTCCTGACTTTC.

The rearrangement joins TRBV4-1 to TRBJ2-1; 9 bases match TRBD2. This CDR3 has 15 amino acids. Looked up from germline, CDR1 is MGHRA and CDR2 is YSYEKL. V was pared by 4 bases and J by 2 bases, with 3 bases of the junction left unmatched. The CDR3 here is CASSRSGGPYNEQFF. DNA for the CDR3: TGCGCCAGCAGCCGAAGCGGGGGGCCCTACAATGAGCAGTTCTTC.

The chain recombines TRBV30 with TRBJ2-3; D uncertain. V lost 3 bases to trimming and J lost 6 bases, with 10 bases between them. The CDR3 is 12 residues long. CDR1 and CDR2 from the germline V gene are GTSNPN and SVGIG (reference sequence). This chain's CDR3 is CAWRLSGDTQYF. CDR3 sequence (DNA): TGTGCCTGGAGGCTCTCCGGGGATACGCAGTATTTT.

The V and J genes are TRBV15 and TRBJ2-1; 10 positions match TRBD2. Germline V gene data show CDR1 as LNHNV and CDR2 as YYDKDF (reference sequence). The J segment lost 4 bases and the V segment lost 0 bases, leaving 3 bases of the junction unmatched. This CDR3 region has 16 residues. The CDR3 DNA follows: TGTGCCACCAGCAGAGATGTACTAGCGGGGTACAATGAGCAGTTCTTC. The encoded protein is CATSRDVLAGYNEQFF.

This clonotype was seen a few times. The genes are TRBV12-3 or TRBV12-4 and TRBJ1-1; TRBD1 aligns across 8 bases. The CDR3 has 14 amino acids. J lost 5 bases, V lost 7 bases, and 9 bases had no gene match. CDR3 sequence (DNA): TGTGCCAGCACCCCACAGGGGGTATGGACTGAAGCTTTCTTT. It codes for CASTPQGVWTEAFF.

This clonotype was detected only a few times. This chain connects TRBV12-3 or TRBV12-4 to TRBJ2-1; weak D call: TRBD1 (6 bases). V lost 0 bases and J 2 bases, leaving 11 bases between the germline ends. The CDR3 is 16 residues long. As DNA, the CDR3 is TGTGCCAGCAGTTTAGCGGGACAAGGGCCCTACAATGAGCAGTTCTTC. Its protein is CASSLAGQGPYNEQFF.

The chain uses TRBV6-5 and TRBJ1-1; D gene unclear. Germline values: CDR1 MNHEY, CDR2 SVGAGI. The CDR3 has 13 residues. Trimming took 0 bases from V and 1 from J, leaving 3 bases between them. As DNA, the CDR3 is TGTGCCAGCAGTTACTCCCAGAACACTGAAGCTTTCTTT. It codes for CASSYSQNTEAFF.